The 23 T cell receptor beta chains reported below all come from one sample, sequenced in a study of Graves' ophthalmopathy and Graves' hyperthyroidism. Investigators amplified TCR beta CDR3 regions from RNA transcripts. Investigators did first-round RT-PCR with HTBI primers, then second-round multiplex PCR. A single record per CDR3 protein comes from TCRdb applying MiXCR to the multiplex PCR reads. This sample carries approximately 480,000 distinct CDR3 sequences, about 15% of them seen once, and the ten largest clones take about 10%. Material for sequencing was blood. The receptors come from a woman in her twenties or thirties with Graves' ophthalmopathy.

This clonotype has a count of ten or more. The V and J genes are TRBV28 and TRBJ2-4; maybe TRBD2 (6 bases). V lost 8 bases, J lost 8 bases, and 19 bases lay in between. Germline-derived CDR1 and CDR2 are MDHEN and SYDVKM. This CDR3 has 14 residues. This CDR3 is CASGDEGRIDIQYF. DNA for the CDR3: TGTGCCAGCGGGGACGAAGGGAGGATTGACATTCAGTACTTC.

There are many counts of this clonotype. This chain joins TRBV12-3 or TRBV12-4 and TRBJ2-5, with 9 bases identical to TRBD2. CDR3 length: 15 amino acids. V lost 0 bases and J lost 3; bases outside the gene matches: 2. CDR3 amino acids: CASSLARTSEETQYF. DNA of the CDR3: TGTGCCAGCAGTTTAGCAAGGACTAGCGAAGAGACCCAGTACTTC.

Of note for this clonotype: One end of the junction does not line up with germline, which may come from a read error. The CDR3 here is CASSQEEGTYEQYF. The CDR3 DNA follows: TGCGCCAGCAGCCAAGAGGAGGGTACCTACGAGCAGTACTTC. The rearrangement joins TRBV11-2 to TRBJ2-7; TRBD2 might be the D (6 bases). The CDR3 sequence is 14 residues long. Germline CDR1 SGHAT, CDR2 FQNNGV.

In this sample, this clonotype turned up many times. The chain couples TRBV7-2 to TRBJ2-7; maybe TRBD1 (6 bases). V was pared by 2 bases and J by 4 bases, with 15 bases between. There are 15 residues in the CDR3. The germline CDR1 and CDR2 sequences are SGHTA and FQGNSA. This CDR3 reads CASSLRAGVFYEQYF. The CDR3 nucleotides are TGTGCCAGCAGCTTAAGGGCAGGGGTTTTTTACGAGCAGTACTTC.

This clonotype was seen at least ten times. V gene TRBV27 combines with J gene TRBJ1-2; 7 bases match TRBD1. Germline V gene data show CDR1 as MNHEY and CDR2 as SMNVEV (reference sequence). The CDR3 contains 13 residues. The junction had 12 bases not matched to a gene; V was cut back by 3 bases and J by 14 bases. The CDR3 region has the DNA TGTGCCAGCAGTTTCTTTGAAGGGGGCGCATCTACCTTC. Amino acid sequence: CASSFFEGGASTF.

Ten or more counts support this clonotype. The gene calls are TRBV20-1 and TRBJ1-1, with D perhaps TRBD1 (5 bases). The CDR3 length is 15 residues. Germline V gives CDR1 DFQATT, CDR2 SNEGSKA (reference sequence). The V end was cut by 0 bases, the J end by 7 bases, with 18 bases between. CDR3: CSAREGTWDRREAFF. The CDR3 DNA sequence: TGCAGTGCTAGAGAGGGGACTTGGGACCGCCGTGAAGCTTTCTTT.

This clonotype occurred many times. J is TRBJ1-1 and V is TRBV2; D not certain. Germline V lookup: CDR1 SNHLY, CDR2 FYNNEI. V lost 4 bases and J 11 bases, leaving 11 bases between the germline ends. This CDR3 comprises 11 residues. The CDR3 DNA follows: TGTGCCAGCAGTGCTGTGGTGTGGGCTTTCTTT. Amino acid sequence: CASSAVVWAFF. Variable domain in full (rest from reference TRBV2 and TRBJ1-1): EPEVTQTPSHQVTQMGQEVILRCVPISNHLYFYWYRQILGQKVEFLVSFYNNEISEKSEIFDDQFSVERPDGSNFTLKIRSTKLEDSAMYFCASSAVVWAFFGQGTRLTVV.

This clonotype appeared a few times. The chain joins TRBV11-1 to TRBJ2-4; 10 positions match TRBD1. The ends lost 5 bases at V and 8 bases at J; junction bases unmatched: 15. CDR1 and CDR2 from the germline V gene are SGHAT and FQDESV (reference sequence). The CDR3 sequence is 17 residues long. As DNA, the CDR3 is TGTGCCAGCAGCCAGGGGACAGGGGTTCGGGATCGTGACATTCAGTACTTC. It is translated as CASSQGTGVRDRDIQYF.

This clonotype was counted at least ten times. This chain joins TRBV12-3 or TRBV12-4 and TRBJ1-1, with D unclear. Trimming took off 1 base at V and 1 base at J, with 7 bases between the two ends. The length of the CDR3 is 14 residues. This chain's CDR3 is CASSLGVQNTEAFF. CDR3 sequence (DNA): TGTGCCAGCAGTTTAGGGGTTCAGAACACTGAAGCTTTCTTT.

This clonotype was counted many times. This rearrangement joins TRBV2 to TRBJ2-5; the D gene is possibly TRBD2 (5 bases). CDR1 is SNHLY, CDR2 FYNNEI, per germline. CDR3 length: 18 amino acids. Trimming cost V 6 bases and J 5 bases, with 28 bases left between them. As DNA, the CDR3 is TGTGCCAGCAGGGAACGCACGACCCCGACGGGAACGGGGGAGACCCAGTACTTC. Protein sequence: CASRERTTPTGTGETQYF.

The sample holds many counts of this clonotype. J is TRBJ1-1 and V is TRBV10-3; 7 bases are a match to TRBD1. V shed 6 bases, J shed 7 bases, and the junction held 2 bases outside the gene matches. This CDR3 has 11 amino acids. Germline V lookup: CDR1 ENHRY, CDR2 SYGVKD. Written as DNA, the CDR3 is TGTGCCATCAGGCGGACAGGTGAAGCTTTCTTT. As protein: CAIRRTGEAFF.

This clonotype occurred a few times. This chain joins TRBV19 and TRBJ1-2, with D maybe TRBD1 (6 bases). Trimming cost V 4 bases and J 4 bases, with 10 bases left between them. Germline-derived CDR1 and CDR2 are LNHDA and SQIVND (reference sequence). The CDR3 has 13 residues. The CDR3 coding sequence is TGTGCCAGTAGTAGGGACATATCCTATGGCTACACCTTC. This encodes CASSRDISYGYTF.

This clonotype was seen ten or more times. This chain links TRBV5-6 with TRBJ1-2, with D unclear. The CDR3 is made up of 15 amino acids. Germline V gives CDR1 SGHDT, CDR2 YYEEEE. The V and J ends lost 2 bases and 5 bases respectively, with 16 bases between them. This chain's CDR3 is CASSLISDLGYGYTF. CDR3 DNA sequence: TGTGCCAGCAGCTTAATTTCCGACCTAGGTTATGGCTACACCTTC.

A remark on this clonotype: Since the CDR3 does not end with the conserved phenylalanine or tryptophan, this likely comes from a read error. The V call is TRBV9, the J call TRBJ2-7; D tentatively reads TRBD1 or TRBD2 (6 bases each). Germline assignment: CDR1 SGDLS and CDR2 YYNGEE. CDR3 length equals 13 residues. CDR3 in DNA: TGTGCCGGCAGCGTAGTCGGGGGCGGCGAGCAGTACTAC. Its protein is CAGSVVGGGEQYY.

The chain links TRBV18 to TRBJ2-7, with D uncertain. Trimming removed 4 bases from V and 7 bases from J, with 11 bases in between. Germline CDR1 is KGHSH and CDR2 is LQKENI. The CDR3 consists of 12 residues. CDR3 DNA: TGTGCCAGCTCACGTGGAGAGGTTGAGCAGTACTTC. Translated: CASSRGEVEQYF.

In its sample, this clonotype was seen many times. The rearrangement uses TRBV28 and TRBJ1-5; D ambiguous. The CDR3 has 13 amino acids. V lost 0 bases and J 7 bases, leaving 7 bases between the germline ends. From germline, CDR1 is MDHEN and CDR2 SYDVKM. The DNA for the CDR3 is TGTGCCAGCAGTTTATGGTGGGTCCAGCCCCAGCATTTT. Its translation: CASSLWWVQPQHF.

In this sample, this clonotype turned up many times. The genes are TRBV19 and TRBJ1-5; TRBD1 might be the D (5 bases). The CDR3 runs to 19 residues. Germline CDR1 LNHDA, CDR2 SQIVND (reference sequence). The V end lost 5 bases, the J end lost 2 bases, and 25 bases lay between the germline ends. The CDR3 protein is CASSPHRDSLTLGNQPQHF. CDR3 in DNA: TGTGCCAGTAGTCCCCACCGGGACTCCCTAACCCTAGGCAATCAGCCCCAGCATTTT.

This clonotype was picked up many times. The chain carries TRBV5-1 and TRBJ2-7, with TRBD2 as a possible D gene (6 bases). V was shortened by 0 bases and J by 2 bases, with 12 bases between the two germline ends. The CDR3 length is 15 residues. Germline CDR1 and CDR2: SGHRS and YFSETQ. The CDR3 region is CASSLALAGTYEQYF. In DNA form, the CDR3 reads TGCGCCAGCAGCTTGGCCCTTGCGGGAACCTACGAGCAGTACTTC.

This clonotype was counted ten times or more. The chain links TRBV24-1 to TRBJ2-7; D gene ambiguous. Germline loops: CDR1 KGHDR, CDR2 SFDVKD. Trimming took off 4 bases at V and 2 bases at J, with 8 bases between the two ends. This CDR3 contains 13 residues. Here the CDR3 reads CATSDQNAYEQYF. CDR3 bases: TGTGCCACCAGTGACCAAAACGCCTACGAGCAGTACTTC.

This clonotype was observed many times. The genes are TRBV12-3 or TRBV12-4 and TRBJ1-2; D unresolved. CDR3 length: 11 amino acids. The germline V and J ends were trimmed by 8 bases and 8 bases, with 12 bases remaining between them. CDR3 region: CASRRAGGYTF. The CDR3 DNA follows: TGTGCCAGCCGGAGGGCAGGCGGCTACACCTTC.

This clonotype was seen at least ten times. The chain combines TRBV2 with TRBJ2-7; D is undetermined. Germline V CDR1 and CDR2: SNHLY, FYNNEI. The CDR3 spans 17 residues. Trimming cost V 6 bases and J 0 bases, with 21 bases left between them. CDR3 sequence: CASSQINFGHGSYEQYF. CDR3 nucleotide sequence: TGTGCCAGCAGCCAAATAAATTTTGGCCACGGCTCCTACGAGCAGTACTTC.

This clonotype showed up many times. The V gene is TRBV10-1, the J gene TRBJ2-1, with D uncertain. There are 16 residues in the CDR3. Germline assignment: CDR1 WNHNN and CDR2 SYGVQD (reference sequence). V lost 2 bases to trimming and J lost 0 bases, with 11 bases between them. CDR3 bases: TGCGCCAGCAGTGAGATAGCAACGAGCTCCTACAATGAGCAGTTCTTC. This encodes CASSEIATSSYNEQFF.

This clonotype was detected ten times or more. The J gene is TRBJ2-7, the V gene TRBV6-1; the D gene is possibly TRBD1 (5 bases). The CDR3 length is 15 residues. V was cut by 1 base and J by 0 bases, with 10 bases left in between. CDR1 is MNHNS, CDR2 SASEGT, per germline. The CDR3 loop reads CASSEGQGSSYEQYF. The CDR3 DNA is TGTGCCAGCAGTGAAGGGCAGGGAAGCTCCTACGAGCAGTACTTC.